The clone carrying this TCR beta chain was recorded a few times. Samples each had at least 5 micrograms of total RNA extracted. With a J-beta primer mix and a sample-barcoded 5' primer, a second PCR ran about 7 to 12 cycles. Each sample provided no less than 2.5 million CDR3-containing paired-end reads. TCRdb recomputed calls from the 5' RACE reads with MiXCR, one row per CDR3 protein. The table has over 1.5 million distinct CDR3 sequences, around half seen once. This specimen comes from a study of blood T cells in healthy people across ages. Background on the study: Roughly one uniquely barcoded beta molecule per two T cells was captured.

Germline CDR1 reads DFQATT; CDR2 reads SNEGSKA (reference sequence). V gave up 3 bases and J gave up 3 bases, with 11 bases separating them. The CDR3 runs 13 residues. This chain links TRBV20-1 with TRBJ1-1; D uncertain. Specimen: blood. The TCR was taken from a middle-aged woman in good health. CDR3 in amino acids: CSASLTSYTEAFF. The CDR3 DNA sequence: TGCAGTGCTAGCTTGACGTCGTACACTGAAGCTTTCTTT.